This T cell receptor beta chain was recorded in a study of cytomegalovirus exposure and HLA in healthy donors. The PCR had 60 Vbeta and 13 Jbeta primers. Measured with immunoSEQ multiplex PCR; TCRdb has only the in-frame clones, and not every one. In the table there are about 90,000 clones, 65% to 75% of which are singletons. The CDR3 is 16 amino acids. Germline CDR1 and CDR2: LGHNA and YSLEER. J was trimmed by 9 bases and V by 0 bases; bases with no gene match: 9. The gene calls are TRBV4-3 and TRBJ2-1; 9 bases match TRBD1. The material sequenced was PBMCs. This TCR was recovered from a man aged 30-40 years in good health and CMV-seronegative. DNA for the CDR3: TGCGCCAGCAGCCAAGACCGGCACAGGGGGCTGGGTGAGCAGTTCTTC. It specifies CASSQDRHRGLGEQFF.